The text below deals with one T cell receptor (beta chain). This sample was included in a study of blood T cell repertoires in COVID-19. Overall study: T cells, B-cell-depleted T cells, or PBMCs provided the cDNA or gDNA that served as material.

Original handling: Amplification with reference gene primers provided the estimates of nucleated cell counts. Sequencing used immunoSEQ multiplex PCR; TCRdb keeps in-frame clones, though not all of them. V and J calls and clone size are given by that table; D and trimming were obtained from the DNA. The sample has about 150,000 clones, approximately 78% seen once. Germline V CDR1 and CDR2: MNHEY, SMNVEV (reference sequence). V lost 6 bases, J lost 7 bases, and 13 bases lay in between. This CDR3 comprises 13 residues. This sequence originates from a man at least 80 years old with acute or convalescent COVID-19. The sample comprised peripheral blood. The chain links TRBV27 to TRBJ1-5; TRBD1 is a possible D gene (6 bases). CDR3 region: CASRGTFRQPQHF. The CDR3 DNA reads TGTGCCAGCAGGGGGACATTCCGGCAGCCCCAGCATTTT.